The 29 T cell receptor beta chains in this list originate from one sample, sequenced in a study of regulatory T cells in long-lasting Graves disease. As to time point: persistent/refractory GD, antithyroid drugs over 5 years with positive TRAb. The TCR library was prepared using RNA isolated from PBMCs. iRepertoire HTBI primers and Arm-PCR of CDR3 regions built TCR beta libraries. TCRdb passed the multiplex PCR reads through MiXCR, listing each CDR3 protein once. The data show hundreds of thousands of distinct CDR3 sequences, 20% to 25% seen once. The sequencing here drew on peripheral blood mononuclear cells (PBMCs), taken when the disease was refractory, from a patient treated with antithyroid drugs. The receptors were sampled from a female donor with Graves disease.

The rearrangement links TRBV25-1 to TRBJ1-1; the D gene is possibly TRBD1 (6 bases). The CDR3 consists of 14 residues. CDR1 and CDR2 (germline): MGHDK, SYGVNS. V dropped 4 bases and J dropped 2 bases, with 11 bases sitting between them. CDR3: CASSARTANTEAFF. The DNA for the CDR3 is TGTGCCAGCAGTGCTCGGACAGCCAACACTGAAGCTTTCTTT.

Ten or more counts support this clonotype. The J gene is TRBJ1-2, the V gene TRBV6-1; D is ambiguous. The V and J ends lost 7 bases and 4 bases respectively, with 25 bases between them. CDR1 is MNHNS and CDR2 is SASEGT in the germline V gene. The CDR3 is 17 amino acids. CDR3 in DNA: TGTGCCAGCATTGGATCCAGGTATCGGCGAACTATCTATGGCTACACCTTC. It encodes CASIGSRYRRTIYGYTF.

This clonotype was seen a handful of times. CDR3 region: CASSLMPGGNYGYTF. Here the CDR3 DNA reads TGCGCCAGCAGCTTGATGCCAGGGGGTAACTATGGCTACACCTTC. The chain combines TRBV5-1 with TRBJ1-2, with TRBD1 matching 7 bases. With V trimmed by 1 base and J by 1 base, 4 bases remained unmatched. This CDR3 has 15 residues. Looked up from germline, CDR1 is SGHRS and CDR2 is YFSETQ. Full variable domain (missing parts from reference TRBV5-1 and TRBJ1-2): KAGVTQTPRYLIKTRGQQVTLSCSPISGHRSVSWYQQTPGQGLQFLFEYFSETQRNKGNFPGRFSGRQFSNSRSEMNVSTLELGDSALYLCASSLMPGGNYGYTFGSGTRLTVV.

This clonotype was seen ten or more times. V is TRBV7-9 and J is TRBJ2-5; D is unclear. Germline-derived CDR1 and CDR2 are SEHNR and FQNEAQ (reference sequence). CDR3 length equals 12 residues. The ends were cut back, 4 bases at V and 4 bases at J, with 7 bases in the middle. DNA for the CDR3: TGTGCCAGCAGCTCCGATTCAGAGACCCAGTACTTC. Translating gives CASSSDSETQYF.

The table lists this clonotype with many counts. The CDR3 reads CASSEYLQGRGTFHEQYF. The CDR3, as DNA: TGTGCCAGCAGTGAATATCTGCAGGGCCGGGGGACATTCCACGAGCAGTACTTC. The chain combines TRBV2 with TRBJ2-7; D tentatively reads TRBD1 or TRBD2 (6 bases each). CDR3 size: 18 residues. Trimming took off 2 bases at V and 5 bases at J, with 25 bases between the two ends. The germline gives CDR1 SNHLY, CDR2 FYNNEI.

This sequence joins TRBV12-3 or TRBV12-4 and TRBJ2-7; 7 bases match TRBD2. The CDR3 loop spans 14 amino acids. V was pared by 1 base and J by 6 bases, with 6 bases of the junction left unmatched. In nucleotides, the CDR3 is TGTGCCAGCAGTTTAGGTGGGAGGGCCTCCGAGCAGTACTTC. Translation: CASSLGGRASEQYF.

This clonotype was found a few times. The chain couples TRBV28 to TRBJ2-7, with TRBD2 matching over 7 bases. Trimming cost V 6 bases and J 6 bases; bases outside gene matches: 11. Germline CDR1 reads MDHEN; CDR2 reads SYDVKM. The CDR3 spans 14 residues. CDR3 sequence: CASSREDTGFEQYF. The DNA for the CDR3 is TGTGCCAGCAGCCGGGAGGACACCGGCTTCGAGCAGTACTTC. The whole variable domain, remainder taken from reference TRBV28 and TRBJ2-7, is DVKVTQSSRYLVKRTGEKVFLECVQDMDHENMFWYRQDPGLGLRLIYFSYDVKMKEKGDIPEGYSVSREKKERFSLILESASTNQTSMYLCASSREDTGFEQYFGPGTRLTVT.

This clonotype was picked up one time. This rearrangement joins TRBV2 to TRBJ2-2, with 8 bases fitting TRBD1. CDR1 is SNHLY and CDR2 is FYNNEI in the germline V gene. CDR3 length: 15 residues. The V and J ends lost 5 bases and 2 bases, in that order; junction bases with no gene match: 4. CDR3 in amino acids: CASSKQGGNTGELFF. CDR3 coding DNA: TGTGCCAGCAGTAAACAGGGGGGAAACACCGGGGAGCTGTTTTTT.

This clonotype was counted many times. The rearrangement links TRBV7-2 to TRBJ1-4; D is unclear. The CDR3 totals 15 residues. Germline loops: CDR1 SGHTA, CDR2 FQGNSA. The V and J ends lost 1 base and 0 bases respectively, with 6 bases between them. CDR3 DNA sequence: TGTGCCAGCAGCTTAGGGGTGCCAACTAATGAAAAACTGTTTTTT. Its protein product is CASSLGVPTNEKLFF.

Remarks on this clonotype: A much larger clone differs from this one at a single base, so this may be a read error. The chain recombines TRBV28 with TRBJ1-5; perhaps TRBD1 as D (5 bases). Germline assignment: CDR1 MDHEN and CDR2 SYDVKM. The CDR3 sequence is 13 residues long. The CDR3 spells CASSSGTGEPRHF. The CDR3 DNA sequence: TGTGCCAGCAGTTCGGGTACGGGGGAACCCCGGCATTTT.

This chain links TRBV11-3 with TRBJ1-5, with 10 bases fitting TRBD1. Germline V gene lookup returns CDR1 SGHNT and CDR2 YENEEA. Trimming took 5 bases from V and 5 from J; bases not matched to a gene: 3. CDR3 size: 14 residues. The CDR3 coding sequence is TGTGCCAGCAGCGGACAGGGGGGGGATCAGCCCCAGCATTTT. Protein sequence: CASSGQGGDQPQHF.

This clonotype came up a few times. CDR3 sequence reads: CSAPWRLSTDTQYF. The CDR3 DNA sequence: TGCAGTGCTCCCTGGCGCTTAAGCACAGATACGCAGTATTTT. The J gene is TRBJ2-3, the V gene TRBV20-1; the D is unclear. The V end was cut by 5 bases, the J end by 0 bases, with 12 bases between. The CDR3 extends over 14 amino acids. Germline lookup yields CDR1 DFQATT and CDR2 SNEGSKA (reference sequence).

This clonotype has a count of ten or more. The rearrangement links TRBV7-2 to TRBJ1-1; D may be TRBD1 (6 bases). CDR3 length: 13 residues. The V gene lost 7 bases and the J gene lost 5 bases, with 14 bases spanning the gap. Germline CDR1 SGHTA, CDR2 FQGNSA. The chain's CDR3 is CASTRGRGTEAFF. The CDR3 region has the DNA TGTGCCAGCACCAGGGGAAGGGGTACTGAAGCTTTCTTT.

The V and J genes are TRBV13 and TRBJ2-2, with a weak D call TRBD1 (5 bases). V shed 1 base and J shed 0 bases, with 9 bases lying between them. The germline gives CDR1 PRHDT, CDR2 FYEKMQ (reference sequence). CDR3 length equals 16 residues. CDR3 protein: CASSLAAGSNTGELFF. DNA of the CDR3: TGTGCCAGCAGCTTAGCCGCAGGGTCGAACACCGGGGAGCTGTTTTTT.

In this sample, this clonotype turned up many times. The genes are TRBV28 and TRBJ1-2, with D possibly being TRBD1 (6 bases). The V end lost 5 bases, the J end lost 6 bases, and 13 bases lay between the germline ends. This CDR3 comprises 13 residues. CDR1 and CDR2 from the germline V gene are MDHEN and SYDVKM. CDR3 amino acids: CASSQGGADGYTF. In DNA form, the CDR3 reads TGTGCCAGCAGTCAAGGGGGGGCGGATGGCTACACCTTC.

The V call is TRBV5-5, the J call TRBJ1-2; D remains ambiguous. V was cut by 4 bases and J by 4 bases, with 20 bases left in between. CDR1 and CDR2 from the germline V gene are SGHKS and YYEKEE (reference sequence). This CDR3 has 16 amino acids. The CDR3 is CASSPSSIPGLYGYTF. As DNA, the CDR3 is TGTGCCAGCAGCCCTAGCAGCATCCCCGGCCTCTATGGCTACACCTTC.

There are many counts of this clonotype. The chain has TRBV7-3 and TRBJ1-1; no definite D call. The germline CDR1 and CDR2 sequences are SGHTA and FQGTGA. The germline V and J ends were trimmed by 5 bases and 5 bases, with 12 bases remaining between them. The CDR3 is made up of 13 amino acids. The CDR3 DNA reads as TGTGCCAGCAGCCTAAACCAGGAGACTGAAGCTTTCTTT. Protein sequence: CASSLNQETEAFF.

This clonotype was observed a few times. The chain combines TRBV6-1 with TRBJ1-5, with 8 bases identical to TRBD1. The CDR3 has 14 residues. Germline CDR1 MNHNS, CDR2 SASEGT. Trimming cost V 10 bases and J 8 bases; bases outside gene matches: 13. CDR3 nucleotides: TGTGCCATCCGTGACCGCCAGGGGGCTGAGCCCCAGCATTTT. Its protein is CAIRDRQGAEPQHF.

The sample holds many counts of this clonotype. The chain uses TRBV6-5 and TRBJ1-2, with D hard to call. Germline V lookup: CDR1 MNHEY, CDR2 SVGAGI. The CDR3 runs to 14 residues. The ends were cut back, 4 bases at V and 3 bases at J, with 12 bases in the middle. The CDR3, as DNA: TGTGCCAGCAGTTTGAGATCTCCGGACTATGGCTACACCTTC. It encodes CASSLRSPDYGYTF.

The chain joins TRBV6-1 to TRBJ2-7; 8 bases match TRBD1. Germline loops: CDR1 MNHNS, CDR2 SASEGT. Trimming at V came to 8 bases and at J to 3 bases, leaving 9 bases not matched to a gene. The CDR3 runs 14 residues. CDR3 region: CASLDRVGFYEQYF. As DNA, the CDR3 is TGTGCCAGCCTGGACAGGGTAGGTTTCTACGAGCAGTACTTC.

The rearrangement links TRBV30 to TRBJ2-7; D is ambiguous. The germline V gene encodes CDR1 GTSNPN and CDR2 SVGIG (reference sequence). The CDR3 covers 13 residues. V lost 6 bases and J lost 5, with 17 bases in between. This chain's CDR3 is CACEEENTHEQYF. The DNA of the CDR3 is TGTGCCTGTGAGGAAGAGAATACCCACGAGCAGTACTTC.

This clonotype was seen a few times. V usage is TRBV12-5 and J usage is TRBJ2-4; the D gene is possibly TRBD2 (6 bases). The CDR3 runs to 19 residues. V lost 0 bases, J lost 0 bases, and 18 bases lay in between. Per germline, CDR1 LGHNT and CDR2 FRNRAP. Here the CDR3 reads CASGLVRETLGLAKNIQYF. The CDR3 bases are TGTGCTAGTGGTTTGGTACGCGAGACGTTGGGACTAGCCAAAAACATTCAGTACTTC.

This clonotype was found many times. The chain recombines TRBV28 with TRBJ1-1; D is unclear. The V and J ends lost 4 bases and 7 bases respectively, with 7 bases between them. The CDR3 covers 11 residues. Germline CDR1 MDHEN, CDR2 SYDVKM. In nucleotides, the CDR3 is TGTGCCAGCAGTTCTGCCGGTGAAGCTTTCTTT. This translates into CASSSAGEAFF.

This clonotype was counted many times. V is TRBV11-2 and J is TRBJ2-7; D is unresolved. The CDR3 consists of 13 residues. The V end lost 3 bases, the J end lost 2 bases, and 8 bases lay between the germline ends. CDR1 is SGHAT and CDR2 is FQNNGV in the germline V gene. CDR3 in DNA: TGTGCCAGCAGCTTTGGGCTAACCTACGAGCAGTACTTC. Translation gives CASSFGLTYEQYF.

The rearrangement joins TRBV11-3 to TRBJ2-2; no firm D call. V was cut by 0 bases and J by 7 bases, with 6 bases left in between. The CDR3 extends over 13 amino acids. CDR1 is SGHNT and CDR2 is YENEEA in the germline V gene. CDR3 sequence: CASSLEGVGELFF. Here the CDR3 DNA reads TGTGCCAGCAGCTTAGAAGGCGTCGGGGAGCTGTTTTTT.

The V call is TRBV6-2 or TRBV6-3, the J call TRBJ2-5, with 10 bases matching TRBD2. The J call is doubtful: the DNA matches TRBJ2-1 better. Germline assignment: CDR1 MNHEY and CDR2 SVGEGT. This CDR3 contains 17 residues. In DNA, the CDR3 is TGTGCCAGCAGTTACTCGAGAGTAGCGGGGGGAAACAATGAGCAGTTCTTC. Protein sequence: CASSYSRVAGGNNEQFF.

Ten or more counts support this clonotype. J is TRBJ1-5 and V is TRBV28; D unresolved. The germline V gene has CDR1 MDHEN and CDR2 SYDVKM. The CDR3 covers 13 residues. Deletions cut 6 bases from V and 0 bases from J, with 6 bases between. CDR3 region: CASSPASNQPQHF. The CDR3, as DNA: TGTGCCAGCAGCCCGGCTAGCAATCAGCCCCAGCATTTT.

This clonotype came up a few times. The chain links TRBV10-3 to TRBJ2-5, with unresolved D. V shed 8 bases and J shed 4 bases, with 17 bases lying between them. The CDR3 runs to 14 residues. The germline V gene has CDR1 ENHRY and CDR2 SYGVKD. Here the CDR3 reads CAISLTAVVETQYF. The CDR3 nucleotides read TGTGCCATCTCTCTTACTGCTGTCGTAGAGACCCAGTACTTC.

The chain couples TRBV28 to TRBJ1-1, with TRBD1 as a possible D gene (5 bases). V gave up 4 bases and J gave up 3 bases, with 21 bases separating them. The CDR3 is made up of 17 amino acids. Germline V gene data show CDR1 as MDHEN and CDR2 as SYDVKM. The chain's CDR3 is CASSSIQASRDHTEAFF. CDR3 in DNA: TGTGCCAGCAGTTCCATCCAGGCATCCCGGGACCACACTGAAGCTTTCTTT.